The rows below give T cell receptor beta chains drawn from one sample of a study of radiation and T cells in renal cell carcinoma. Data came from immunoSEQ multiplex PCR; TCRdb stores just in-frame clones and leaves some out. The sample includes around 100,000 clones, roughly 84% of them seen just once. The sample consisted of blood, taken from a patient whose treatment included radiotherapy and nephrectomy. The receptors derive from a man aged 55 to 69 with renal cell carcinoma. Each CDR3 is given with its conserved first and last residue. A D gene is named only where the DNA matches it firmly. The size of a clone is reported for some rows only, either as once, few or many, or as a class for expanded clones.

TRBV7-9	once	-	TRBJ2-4	CASAPQGTINIQYF	TGTGCCAGTGCTCCCCAAGGGACAATAAACATTCAGTACTTC
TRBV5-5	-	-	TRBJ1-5	CASSFGVLYANQPQHF	TGTGCCAGCAGCTTTGGGGTCCTGTACGCCAATCAGCCCCAGCATTTT
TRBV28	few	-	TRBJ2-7	CPGYEQYF	TGTCCCGGATACGAGCAGTACTTC
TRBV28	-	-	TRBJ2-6	CASSLGRGSGTGANVLTF	TGTGCCAGCAGTTTAGGCAGGGGCTCGGGGACTGGGGCCAACGTCCTGACTTTC
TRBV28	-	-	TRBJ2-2	CASRGRTINTGELFF	TGTGCCAGCAGGGGTAGGACAATAAACACCGGGGAGCTGTTTTTT
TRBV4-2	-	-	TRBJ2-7	CASSQVRTRSSPYEQYF	TGTGCCAGCAGCCAAGTCCGGACAAGGTCCTCACCCTACGAGCAGTACTTC
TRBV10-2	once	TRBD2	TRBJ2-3	CASSEWTSVTDTQYF	TGCGCCAGCAGTGAGTGGACTAGCGTCACAGATACGCAGTATTTT
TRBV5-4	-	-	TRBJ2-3	CASSLELADTQYF	TGTGCCAGCAGCTTGGAGCTGGCAGATACGCAGTATTTT
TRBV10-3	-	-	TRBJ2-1	CAISLETDNEQFF	TGTGCCATCAGTTTGGAAACAGACAATGAGCAGTTCTTC
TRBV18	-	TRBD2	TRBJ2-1	CASSGLAGYNEQFF	TGTGCCAGCTCAGGGCTAGCGGGATACAATGAGCAGTTCTTC
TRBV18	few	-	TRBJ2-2	CASSPQGGLNTGELFF	TGTGCCAGCTCACCACAGGGGGGCTTGAACACCGGGGAGCTGTTTTTT